This record covers a single TCR beta chain. This CDR3 contains 13 residues. V was cut by 10 bases and J by 5 bases, with 16 bases left in between. This record comes from a study of blood T cell repertoires in COVID-19. Overall study context: Sites in the United States, Italy and Spain provided acute and convalescent COVID-19 samples.

In the study's own analysis: Reference gene primers were amplified, and this amplification served to estimate nucleated cell counts. Here immunoSEQ multiplex PCR was the method, and the copy in TCRdb shows in-frame clones only, minus some. That table supplies the V and J calls and clone size; D and trimming were determined from the DNA. The sample lists 390,000 or so clones, about 89% occurring once. Enrollment of patients from Seattle took place during active infection, with longitudinal follow-up. Sequenced sample: peripheral blood. This chain uses TRBV12-3 or TRBV12-4 with TRBJ2-3; D not certain. This clonotype originated in a woman in her 30s with COVID-19, enrolled during active disease. The CDR3 DNA follows: TGTGCCACCAGCCCCGATAGGAGAGATACGCAGTATTTT. Translating it yields CATSPDRRDTQYF.